Listed here are 18 T cell receptor beta chains from one sample, sequenced in a study of blood T cells in healthy people across ages. Combining a sample-barcoded 5' primer with a J-beta primer mix, a second PCR ran for roughly 6 to 11 cycles. In TCRdb, the 5' RACE reads were re-called with MiXCR into one record per CDR3 protein. The table records fewer than 1,200,000 distinct CDR3 sequences, roughly a quarter of them present only once. In addition, the sample was reused for a study of T cells of mothers and their children.

Sample: blood. These receptors were obtained from a girl aged 2-9 years in good health.

The V call is TRBV12-3 or TRBV12-4, the J call TRBJ2-1, with TRBD1 as a possible D gene (6 bases). Trimming shortened V by 3 bases and J by 4 bases, and 13 bases separated the two germline ends. The CDR3 runs to 15 residues. CDR3 in DNA: TGTGCCAGCAGTTTCGGGACACCTATTTACAATGAGCAGTTCTTC. Protein product: CASSFGTPIYNEQFF.

The chain is built from TRBV27 and TRBJ2-1; 8 bases fit TRBD1. This CDR3 is built from 14 residues. Looked up from germline, CDR1 is MNHEY and CDR2 is SMNVEV (reference sequence). J lost 8 bases, V lost 7 bases, and 10 bases had no gene match. The CDR3 coding sequence is TGTGCCAGCAAGGGGCAGGGGGCGGCCCATGAGCAGTTCTTC. Translation gives CASKGQGAAHEQFF.

This clonotype appeared a few times. The gene calls are TRBV20-1 and TRBJ1-4; D is ambiguous. With 5 bases removed from V and 0 bases from J, the gap between germline ends came to 7 bases. The CDR3 extends over 13 amino acids. CDR1 and CDR2 from the germline V gene are DFQATT and SNEGSKA (reference sequence). The CDR3 spells CSAEDATNEKLFF. The CDR3 DNA follows: TGCAGTGCTGAAGATGCAACTAATGAAAAACTGTTTTTT.

A note on this clonotype: At one boundary the junction diverges from the germline segment, which might be a read error. V is TRBV7-2 and J is TRBJ2-3; D is unclear. From germline, CDR1 is SGHTA and CDR2 FQGNSA. The CDR3 covers 12 residues. CDR3 DNA: TGTGCCAGCGGCTTGACCGCAGATACGCAGTATTTT. Translating it yields CASGLTADTQYF.

This chain uses TRBV7-3 with TRBJ2-1; possibly TRBD2 for D (6 bases). Trimming shortened V by 3 bases and J by 7 bases, and 16 bases separated the two germline ends. The CDR3 is 15 amino acids. The V gene's germline CDR1 is SGHTA and CDR2 FQGTGA. The CDR3 DNA reads TGTGCCAGCAGCTTCGTCGCGGGGATCTCTAATGAGCAGTTCTTC. Translating gives CASSFVAGISNEQFF.

This clonotype was recorded a few times. The chain links TRBV7-3 to TRBJ2-7; 9 bases map to TRBD2. CDR3 length: 15 amino acids. The trim removed 3 bases at V and 2 bases at J, leaving 5 bases unmatched. From germline, CDR1 is SGHTA and CDR2 FQGTGA. CDR3 in DNA: TGTGCCAGCAGCTTTCTAGCGGGGCCGACCTACGAGCAGTACTTC. It yields the protein CASSFLAGPTYEQYF.

V and J are TRBV12-5 and TRBJ2-3; D ambiguous. This CDR3 comprises 16 residues. Germline CDR1 reads LGHNT; CDR2 reads FRNRAP. V shed 0 bases and J shed 6 bases, with 16 bases lying between them. In DNA form, the CDR3 reads TGTGCTAGTGGTTTGGTAGTTGACCAGAAAATCGATACGCAGTATTTT. As protein: CASGLVVDQKIDTQYF.

The table lists this clonotype with a few counts. J is TRBJ2-1 and V is TRBV20-1; TRBD2 agrees at 8 bases. J was trimmed by 2 bases and V by 1 base; bases with no gene match: 4. The CDR3 is 15 residues long. In germline, CDR1 is DFQATT, CDR2 SNEGSKA (reference sequence). This CDR3 is CSARAGGGPYNEQFF. DNA of the CDR3: TGCAGTGCTAGAGCCGGGGGGGGGCCCTACAATGAGCAGTTCTTC.

In its sample, this clonotype was seen a few times. The rearrangement joins TRBV28 to TRBJ2-1; D not resolved. The germline CDR1 and CDR2 sequences are MDHEN and SYDVKM. The CDR3 spans 15 residues. V gave up 3 bases and J gave up 6 bases, with 15 bases separating them. The CDR3 DNA sequence: TGTGCCAGCAGTTTCCCCGATGGGGAAGGCAATGAGCAGTTCTTC. Protein sequence: CASSFPDGEGNEQFF.

The V gene is TRBV4-2, the J gene TRBJ2-5; D possibly corresponds to TRBD1 (6 bases). The DNA matches TRBJ2-1 better at its end, which makes the J call doubtful. The CDR3 sequence is 13 residues long. The V gene's germline CDR1 is LGHNA and CDR2 YNFKEQ. The CDR3 DNA is TGTGCCAGCAGCCACCTTCAGGGGAATGAGCAGTTCTTC. Its protein is CASSHLQGNEQFF.

The chain combines TRBV21-1 with TRBJ2-5; the table names TRBD1, a call not compared with the DNA. TRBV21-1 is a documented pseudogene. The CDR3 runs to 14 residues. In nucleotides, the CDR3 is TGTGCCAGCACCCCGGGGAGGTTTGGGGAGACCCAGTACTTC. Its protein product is CASTPGRFGETQYF.

V is TRBV4-2 and J is TRBJ2-7; 8 nucleotides agree with TRBD1. The CDR3 has 16 amino acids. J was trimmed by 1 base and V by 4 bases; bases with no gene match: 9. The germline CDR1 and CDR2 sequences are LGHNA and YNFKEQ. Written as DNA, the CDR3 is TGTGCCAGCAGCCGTTGGGTTGGGACAGGATCCTACGAGCAGTACTTC. Amino acid sequence: CASSRWVGTGSYEQYF.

The genes are TRBV24-1 and TRBJ1-2; weak D call: TRBD1 (5 bases). V was clipped by 5 bases and J by 1 base, with 13 bases between them. This CDR3 is 15 amino acids long. Looked up from germline, CDR1 is KGHDR and CDR2 is SFDVKD. The CDR3 DNA is TGTGCCACCAGTGTTGCCGAGGGGAATAACTATGGCTACACCTTC. It codes for CATSVAEGNNYGYTF.

The rearrangement links TRBV20-1 to TRBJ2-5, with 10 positions matching TRBD1. The germline gives CDR1 DFQATT, CDR2 SNEGSKA (reference sequence). V was pared by 3 bases and J by 5 bases, with 12 bases of the junction left unmatched. CDR3 size: 16 residues. For the CDR3, the DNA is TGCAGTGCTAGTAAACTCCGGGGACAGGGGTACGAGACCCAGTACTTC. This sequence encodes CSASKLRGQGYETQYF.

This chain uses TRBV20-1 with TRBJ2-4; possibly TRBD1 or TRBD2 for D (5 bases each). CDR3 length: 14 amino acids. Per the germline V gene, CDR1 is DFQATT and CDR2 is SNEGSKA (reference sequence). V lost 0 bases, J lost 3 bases, and 9 bases lay in between. The CDR3 reads CSAREGERKNIQYF. The CDR3 coding sequence is TGCAGTGCTAGAGAGGGGGAGCGCAAAAACATTCAGTACTTC.

The gene calls are TRBV2 and TRBJ1-2, with TRBD1 matching 8 bases. Per germline, CDR1 SNHLY and CDR2 FYNNEI. J was trimmed by 3 bases and V by 6 bases; bases with no gene match: 15. The CDR3 spans 17 residues. The CDR3 nucleotides read TGTGCCAGCAGCCTAGGGGGGACAGGAGGAGCTGACTATGGCTACACCTTC. Translating it yields CASSLGGTGGADYGYTF.

The chain joins TRBV2 to TRBJ2-3; 12 bases agree with TRBD2. The CDR3 has 20 amino acids. V shed 8 bases, J shed 4 bases, and the junction held 22 bases outside the gene matches. Germline V gene sequence: CDR1 SNHLY, CDR2 FYNNEI. CDR3 loop: CASLHMPGLAGTQMADTQYF. CDR3 bases: TGTGCCAGCCTCCACATGCCCGGACTAGCGGGAACCCAGATGGCAGATACGCAGTATTTT.

This clonotype was seen more than once but under ten times. A junction boundary mismatches the germline segment, possibly from a read error. The genes are TRBV7-9 and TRBJ2-7; D gene ambiguous. Germline V lookup: CDR1 SEHNR, CDR2 FQNEAQ (reference sequence). CDR3 length: 11 amino acids. CDR3: CTSSSLGEQYF. CDR3 bases: TGTACCAGCAGCTCCCTAGGCGAGCAGTACTTC. Supplemented by reference TRBV7-9 and TRBJ2-7, the full variable domain reads DTGVSQNPRHKITKRGQNVTFRCDPISEHNRLYWYRQTLGQGPEFLTYFQNEAQLEKSRLLSDRFSAERPKGSFSTLEIQRTEQGDSAMYLCTSSSLGEQYFGPGTRLTVT.